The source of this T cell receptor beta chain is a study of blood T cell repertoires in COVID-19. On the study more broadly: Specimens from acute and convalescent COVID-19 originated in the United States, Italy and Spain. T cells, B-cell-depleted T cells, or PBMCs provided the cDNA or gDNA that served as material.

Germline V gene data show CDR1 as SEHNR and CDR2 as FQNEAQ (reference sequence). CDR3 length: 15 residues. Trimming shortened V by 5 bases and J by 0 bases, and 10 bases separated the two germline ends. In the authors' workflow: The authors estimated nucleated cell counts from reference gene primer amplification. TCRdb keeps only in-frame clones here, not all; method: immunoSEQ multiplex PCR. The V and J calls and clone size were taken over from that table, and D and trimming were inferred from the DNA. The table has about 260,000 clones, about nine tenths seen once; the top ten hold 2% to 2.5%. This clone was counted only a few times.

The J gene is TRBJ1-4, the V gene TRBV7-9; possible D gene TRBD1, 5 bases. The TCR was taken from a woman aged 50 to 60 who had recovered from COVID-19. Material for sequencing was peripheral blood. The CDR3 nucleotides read TGTGCCAGCAGCCACATGACAGCAACTAATGAAAAACTGTTTTTT. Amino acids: CASSHMTATNEKLFF.